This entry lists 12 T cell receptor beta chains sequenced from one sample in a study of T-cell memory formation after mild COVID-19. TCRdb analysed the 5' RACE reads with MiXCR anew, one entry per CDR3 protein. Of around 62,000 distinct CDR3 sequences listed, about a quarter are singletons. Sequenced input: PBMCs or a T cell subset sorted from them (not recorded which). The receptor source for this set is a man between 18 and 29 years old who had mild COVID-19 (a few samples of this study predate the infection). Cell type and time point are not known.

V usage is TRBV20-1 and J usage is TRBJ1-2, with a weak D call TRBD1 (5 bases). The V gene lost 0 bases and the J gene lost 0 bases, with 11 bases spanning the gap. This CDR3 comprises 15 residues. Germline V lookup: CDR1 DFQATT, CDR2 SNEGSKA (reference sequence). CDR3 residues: CSARDPGGANYGYTF. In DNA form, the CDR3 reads TGCAGTGCTAGAGATCCGGGGGGAGCTAACTATGGCTACACCTTC.

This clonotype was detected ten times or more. CDR3 sequence (DNA): TGTGCCAGCAGTCCCGGGCCCTACGAGCAGTACTTC. This encodes CASSPGPYEQYF. The chain links TRBV12-3 or TRBV12-4 to TRBJ2-7; D gene uncertain. The CDR3 is made up of 12 amino acids. Trimming took 5 bases from V and 2 from J, leaving 7 bases between them.

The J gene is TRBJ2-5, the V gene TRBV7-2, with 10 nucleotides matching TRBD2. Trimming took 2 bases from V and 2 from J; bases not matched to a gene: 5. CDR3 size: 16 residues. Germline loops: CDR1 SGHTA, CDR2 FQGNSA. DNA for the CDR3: TGTGCCAGCAGCTTAACTAGCGGGGCCCCACAAGAGACCCAGTACTTC. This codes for CASSLTSGAPQETQYF.

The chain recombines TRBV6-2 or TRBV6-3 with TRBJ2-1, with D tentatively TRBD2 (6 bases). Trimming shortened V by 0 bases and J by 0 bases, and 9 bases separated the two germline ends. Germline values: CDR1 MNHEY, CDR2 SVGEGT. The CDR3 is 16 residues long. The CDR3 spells CASSYSVAASYNEQFF. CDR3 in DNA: TGTGCCAGCAGTTACTCGGTAGCGGCCTCCTACAATGAGCAGTTCTTC.

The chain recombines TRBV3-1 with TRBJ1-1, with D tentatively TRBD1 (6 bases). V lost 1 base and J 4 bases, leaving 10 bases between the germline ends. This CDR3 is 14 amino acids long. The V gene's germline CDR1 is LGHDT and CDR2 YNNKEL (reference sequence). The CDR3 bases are TGTGCCAGCAGCCAAGGGGGGGCGGGCACTGAAGCTTTCTTT. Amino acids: CASSQGGAGTEAFF.

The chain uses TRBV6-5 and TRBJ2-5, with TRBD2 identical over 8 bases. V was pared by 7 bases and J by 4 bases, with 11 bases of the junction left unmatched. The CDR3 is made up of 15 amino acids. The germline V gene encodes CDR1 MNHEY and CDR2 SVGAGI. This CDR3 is CASTSTGGAGETQYF. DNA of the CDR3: TGTGCCAGCACGTCGACCGGGGGGGCCGGAGAGACCCAGTACTTC.

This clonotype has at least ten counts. This CDR3 reads CASSLDGETQYF. Here the CDR3 DNA reads TGCGCCAGCAGCTTGGACGGGGAGACCCAGTACTTC. The rearrangement links TRBV5-1 to TRBJ2-5; the D is unclear. The germline V and J ends were trimmed by 0 bases and 5 bases, with 5 bases remaining between them. Germline CDR1 reads SGHRS; CDR2 reads YFSETQ. The CDR3 has 12 amino acids.

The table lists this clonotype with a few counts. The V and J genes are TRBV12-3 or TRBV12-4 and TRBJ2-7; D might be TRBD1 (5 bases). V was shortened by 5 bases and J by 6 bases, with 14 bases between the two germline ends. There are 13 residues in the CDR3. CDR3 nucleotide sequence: TGTGCCAGCAGTCCGTACTTTGGGGCCGAGCAGTACTTC. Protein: CASSPYFGAEQYF.

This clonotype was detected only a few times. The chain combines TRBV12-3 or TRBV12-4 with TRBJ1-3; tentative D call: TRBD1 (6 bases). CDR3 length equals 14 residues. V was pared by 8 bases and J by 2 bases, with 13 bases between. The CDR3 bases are TGTGCCAGCGACAGGAGAAACCCTGGAAACACCATATATTTT. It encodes CASDRRNPGNTIYF.

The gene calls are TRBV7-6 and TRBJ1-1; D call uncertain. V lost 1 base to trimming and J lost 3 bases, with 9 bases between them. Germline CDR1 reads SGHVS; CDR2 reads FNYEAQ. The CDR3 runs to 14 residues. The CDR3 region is CASSLGPGDTEAFF. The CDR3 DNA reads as TGTGCCAGCAGCTTAGGGCCCGGGGACACTGAAGCTTTCTTT.

CDR3 nucleotides: TGTGCCATCAGCGCCCCCACGCAGGGAAGCTCCTACGAGCAGTACTTC. Translated: CAISAPTQGSSYEQYF. This chain connects TRBV10-3 to TRBJ2-7; a weak D match, TRBD1 (5 bases). Germline CDR1 reads ENHRY; CDR2 reads SYGVKD. The CDR3 extends over 16 amino acids. Trimming left V 6 bases short and J 0 bases short, with 18 bases between.

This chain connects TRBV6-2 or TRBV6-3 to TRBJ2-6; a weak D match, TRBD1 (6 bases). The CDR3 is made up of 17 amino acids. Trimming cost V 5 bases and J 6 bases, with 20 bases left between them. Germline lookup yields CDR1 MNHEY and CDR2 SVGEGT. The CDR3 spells CASSPPSSGVEANVLTF. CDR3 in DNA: TGTGCCAGCAGTCCCCCTTCCTCAGGGGTCGAGGCCAACGTCCTGACTTTC.